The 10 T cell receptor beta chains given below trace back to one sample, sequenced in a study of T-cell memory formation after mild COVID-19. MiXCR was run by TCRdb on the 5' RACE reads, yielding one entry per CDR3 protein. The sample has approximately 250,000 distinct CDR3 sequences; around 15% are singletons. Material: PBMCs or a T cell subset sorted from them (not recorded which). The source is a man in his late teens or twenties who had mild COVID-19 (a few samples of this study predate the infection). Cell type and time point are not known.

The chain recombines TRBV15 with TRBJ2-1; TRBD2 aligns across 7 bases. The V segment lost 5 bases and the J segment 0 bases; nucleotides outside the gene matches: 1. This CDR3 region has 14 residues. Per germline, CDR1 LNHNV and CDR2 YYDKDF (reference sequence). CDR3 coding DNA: TGTGCCACCAGCCGCGGGAGCTCCTACAATGAGCAGTTCTTC. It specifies CATSRGSSYNEQFF.

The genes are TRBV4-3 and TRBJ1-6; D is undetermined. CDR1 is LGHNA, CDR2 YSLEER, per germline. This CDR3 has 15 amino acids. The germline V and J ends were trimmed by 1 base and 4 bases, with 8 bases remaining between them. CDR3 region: CASSQGTEYNSPLHF. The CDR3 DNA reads TGCGCCAGCAGCCAAGGAACGGAGTATAATTCACCCCTCCACTTT.

This CDR3 is CASSATGTGGEKLFF. The CDR3 DNA follows: TGTGCCAGCAGCGCTACCGGGACAGGGGGCGAAAAACTGTTTTTT. The gene calls are TRBV7-2 and TRBJ1-4, with TRBD1 identical over 12 bases. Trimming removed 5 bases from V and 8 bases from J; junction bases left unmatched: 6. Germline V gene sequence: CDR1 SGHTA, CDR2 FQGNSA. The CDR3 consists of 15 residues.

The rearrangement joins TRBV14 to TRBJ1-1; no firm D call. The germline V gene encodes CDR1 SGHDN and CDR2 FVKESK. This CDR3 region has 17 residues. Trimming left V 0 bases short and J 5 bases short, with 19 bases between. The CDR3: CASSQDRRKGSNTEAFF. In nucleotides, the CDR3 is TGTGCCAGCAGCCAAGATCGAAGGAAGGGCTCTAATACTGAAGCTTTCTTT.

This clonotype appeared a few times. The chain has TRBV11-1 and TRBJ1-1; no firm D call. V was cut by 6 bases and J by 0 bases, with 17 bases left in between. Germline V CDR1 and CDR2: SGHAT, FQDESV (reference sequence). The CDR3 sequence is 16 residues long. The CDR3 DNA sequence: TGTGCCAGCAGACCGACGGGGAGGGTCATGAACACTGAAGCTTTCTTT. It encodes CASRPTGRVMNTEAFF.

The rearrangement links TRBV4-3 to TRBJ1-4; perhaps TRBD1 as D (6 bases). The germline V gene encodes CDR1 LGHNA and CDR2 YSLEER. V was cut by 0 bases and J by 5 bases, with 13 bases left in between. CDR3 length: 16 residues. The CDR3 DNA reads TGCGCCAGCAGCCAAGATTCGACAGGCTCGAATGAAAAACTGTTTTTT. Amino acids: CASSQDSTGSNEKLFF.

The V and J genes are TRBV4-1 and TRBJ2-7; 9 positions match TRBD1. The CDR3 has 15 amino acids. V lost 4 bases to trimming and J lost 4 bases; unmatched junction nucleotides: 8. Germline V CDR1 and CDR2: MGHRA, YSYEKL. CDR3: CASSRGQGPLYEQYF. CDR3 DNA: TGCGCCAGCAGCCGAGGACAGGGGCCTCTATACGAGCAGTACTTC.

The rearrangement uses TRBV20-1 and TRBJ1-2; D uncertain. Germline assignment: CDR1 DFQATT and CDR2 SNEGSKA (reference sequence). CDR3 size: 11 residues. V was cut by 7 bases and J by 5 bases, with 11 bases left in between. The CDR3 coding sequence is TGCAGTGGGGTACTTAATTATGGCTACACCTTC. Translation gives CSGVLNYGYTF.

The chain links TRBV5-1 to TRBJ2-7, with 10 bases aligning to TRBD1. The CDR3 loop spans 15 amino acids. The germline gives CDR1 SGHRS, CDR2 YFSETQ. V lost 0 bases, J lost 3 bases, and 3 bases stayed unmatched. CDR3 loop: CASSLDGTGDYEQYF. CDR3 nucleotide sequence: TGCGCCAGCAGCTTGGATGGGACAGGGGACTACGAGCAGTACTTC.

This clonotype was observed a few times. The CDR3 here is CASSSPGHYYEQYV. DNA of the CDR3: TGTGCCAGCAGTTCCCCGGGACACTACTACGAGCAGTACGTC. The chain carries TRBV6-2 or TRBV6-3 and TRBJ2-7; a possible D gene is TRBD1 (6 bases). The germline V gene encodes CDR1 MNHEY and CDR2 SVGEGT. Deletions cut 4 bases from V and 3 bases from J, with 13 bases between. The CDR3 spans 14 residues.